These T cell receptor beta chains were read from a single sample in a study of blood T cell repertoires in COVID-19. Sequencing was performed with immunoSEQ multiplex PCR; in TCRdb, only in-frame clones are kept and a portion is missing. The repertoire holds fewer than 300,000 clones, with about 81% as singletons. Sequencing was carried out using peripheral blood. These TCRs come from a human donor with COVID-19, enrolled during active disease. The donor label of this sample is uncertain. Each CDR3 is given with its conserved first and last residue. The D gene is left open where the match is weak. Clone size is stated in some rows and not others, as once, few, many or a class when expanded.

v_call: TRBV5-1; j_call: TRBJ2-5; clone_size: NA; d_call: TRBD2; cdr3_nt: TGCGCCAGCAGCTTGGCCGGAGGACGGGAGGAAAGGCCGAACTTC; cdr3_aa: CASSLAGGREERPNF
v_call: TRBV28; j_call: TRBJ1-2; clone_size: once; d_call: NA; cdr3_nt: TGTGCCAGCGGGGCAAGGGTGGGTGCCTATGGCTACACCTTC; cdr3_aa: CASGARVGAYGYTF
v_call: TRBV7-9; j_call: TRBJ1-1; clone_size: NA; d_call: NA; cdr3_nt: TGTGCCAGCAGCTTAATTGGGCAGCTCTCTGAAGCTTTCTTT; cdr3_aa: CASSLIGQLSEAFF
v_call: TRBV11-3; j_call: TRBJ1-1; clone_size: NA; d_call: NA; cdr3_nt: TGTGCCAGCAGCTTAGGCGTTAACACTGAAGCTTTCTTT; cdr3_aa: CASSLGVNTEAFF
v_call: TRBV20-1; j_call: TRBJ2-3; clone_size: NA; d_call: TRBD2; cdr3_nt: TGCAGTGCTAGTTACGCTAGCGGGGGGTCAGATACGCAGTATTTT; cdr3_aa: CSASYASGGSDTQYF
v_call: TRBV29-1; j_call: TRBJ2-1; clone_size: NA; d_call: TRBD1; cdr3_nt: TGCAGCGGCTGGCCGACAGGGAGATCTGAGCAGTTCTTC; cdr3_aa: CSGWPTGRSEQFF
v_call: TRBV30; j_call: TRBJ1-2; clone_size: NA; d_call: NA; cdr3_nt: TGTGCCTGGAGTGTAAGTCAGAGGCGGAAGGGCTACACCTTC; cdr3_aa: CAWSVSQRRKGYTF
v_call: TRBV6-5; j_call: TRBJ2-7; clone_size: few; d_call: NA; cdr3_nt: TGTGCCAGCAGTAGCAGAGGGGGGGCGAGCGAGCAGTACTTC; cdr3_aa: CASSSRGGASEQYF
v_call: TRBV29-1; j_call: TRBJ2-2; clone_size: NA; d_call: NA; cdr3_nt: TGCAGCGTTGAAAAGCTGGTAAACACCGGGGAGCTGTTTTTT; cdr3_aa: CSVEKLVNTGELFF
v_call: TRBV28; j_call: TRBJ1-5; clone_size: NA; d_call: TRBD1; cdr3_nt: TGTGCCAGCAGTGAACGGACGGGACAGCGGACCGCCTCGGGCAATCAGCCCCAGCATTTT; cdr3_aa: CASSERTGQRTASGNQPQHF
v_call: TRBV5-1; j_call: TRBJ2-1; clone_size: NA; d_call: TRBD2; cdr3_nt: TGCGCCAGCAGCTTGGCAATAGCGGGAGCTAATGAGCAGTTCTTC; cdr3_aa: CASSLAIAGANEQFF
v_call: TRBV25-1; j_call: TRBJ1-1; clone_size: NA; d_call: NA; cdr3_nt: TGTGCCAGCAGTGAACGGGTTCTGGGGCCCACTGAAGCTTTCTTT; cdr3_aa: CASSERVLGPTEAFF
v_call: TRBV24-1; j_call: TRBJ2-7; clone_size: NA; d_call: TRBD2; cdr3_nt: TGTGCCACCAGTGCCGCGGCCGGGGTCGGACCCCGGGGGGGGGAGCAGTACTTC; cdr3_aa: CATSAAAGVGPRGGEQYF
v_call: TRBV11-2; j_call: TRBJ2-1; clone_size: NA; d_call: NA; cdr3_nt: TGTGCCAGCAGCCCGAGGTCCCCCAGGACACCCAGGGGTAATGAGCAGTTCTTC; cdr3_aa: CASSPRSPRTPRGNEQFF
v_call: TRBV6-5; j_call: TRBJ1-5; clone_size: NA; d_call: TRBD1; cdr3_nt: TGTGCCAGCAGTAGGGACAGGGGCTCTCTTCAGCCCCAGCATTTT; cdr3_aa: CASSRDRGSLQPQHF
v_call: TRBV19; j_call: TRBJ2-7; clone_size: NA; d_call: TRBD1; cdr3_nt: TGTGCCAGTAGTTCAGGGGGCTTTGGCGAGCAGTACTTC; cdr3_aa: CASSSGGFGEQYF
v_call: TRBV11-3; j_call: TRBJ2-3; clone_size: NA; d_call: TRBD1; cdr3_nt: TGTGCCAGCAGCTTTTCCCCGTTAACAGGGGCAGATACGCAGTATTTT; cdr3_aa: CASSFSPLTGADTQYF
v_call: TRBV7-2; j_call: TRBJ2-7; clone_size: NA; d_call: NA; cdr3_nt: TGTGCCAGCGCCCGTAGCGGTAGCTCCTACGAGCAGTACTTC; cdr3_aa: CASARSGSSYEQYF
v_call: TRBV6-2/TRBV6-3; j_call: TRBJ1-3; clone_size: once; d_call: NA; cdr3_nt: TGTGCCAGCAGCCGGCGAATTGGGCCCTCTGGAAACACCATATATTTT; cdr3_aa: CASSRRIGPSGNTIYF
v_call: TRBV28; j_call: TRBJ1-5; clone_size: NA; d_call: NA; cdr3_nt: TGTGCCAGCACCCCCGGGGGGACCGGTCAGCCCCAGCATTTT; cdr3_aa: CASTPGGTGQPQHF
v_call: TRBV28; j_call: TRBJ2-1; clone_size: NA; d_call: TRBD2; cdr3_nt: TGTGCCAGCAGTTTCCTAGCGGGAGGGAGGAATGAGCAGTTCTTC; cdr3_aa: CASSFLAGGRNEQFF
v_call: TRBV9; j_call: TRBJ1-2; clone_size: NA; d_call: NA; cdr3_nt: TGTGCCAGCGGAGACAGCTATGGCTACACCTTC; cdr3_aa: CASGDSYGYTF
v_call: TRBV3-1/TRBV3-2; j_call: TRBJ2-7; clone_size: NA; d_call: NA; cdr3_nt: TGTGCCAGCAGTGAGCACTACGAGCAGTACTTC; cdr3_aa: CASSEHYEQYF
v_call: TRBV20-1; j_call: TRBJ2-6; clone_size: NA; d_call: NA; cdr3_nt: TGCAGTGCTAGTTTACTCCGGGGGGCCTACTCTGGGGCCAACGTCCTGACTTTC; cdr3_aa: CSASLLRGAYSGANVLTF
v_call: TRBV6-1; j_call: TRBJ2-1; clone_size: NA; d_call: NA; cdr3_nt: TGTGCCAGCAGTGAAACTAGGGGGAACAATGAGCAGTTCTTC; cdr3_aa: CASSETRGNNEQFF
v_call: TRBV20-1; j_call: TRBJ2-1; clone_size: NA; d_call: NA; cdr3_nt: TGCAGTGCTAGGAGGGGGGGGCAGTTCTTC; cdr3_aa: CSARRGGQFF
v_call: TRBV28; j_call: TRBJ2-7; clone_size: few; d_call: NA; cdr3_nt: TGTGCCAACCCACCTCAAGCGAGGTACTTC; cdr3_aa: CANPPQARYF
v_call: TRBV28; j_call: TRBJ2-5; clone_size: NA; d_call: NA; cdr3_nt: TGTGCCAGCAGTTTTACTAGAGTCCAAGAGACCCAGTACTTC; cdr3_aa: CASSFTRVQETQYF
v_call: TRBV11-1; j_call: TRBJ1-1; clone_size: NA; d_call: NA; cdr3_nt: TGTGCCAGCAGCCCCCGACGGGGCACTGAAGCTTTCTTT; cdr3_aa: CASSPRRGTEAFF
v_call: TRBV24-1; j_call: TRBJ2-5; clone_size: NA; d_call: NA; cdr3_nt: TGTGCCACCAGTGACCCTACCGCCTGGGGGGCCCAGTACTTC; cdr3_aa: CATSDPTAWGAQYF
v_call: TRBV27; j_call: TRBJ1-1; clone_size: few; d_call: TRBD1; cdr3_nt: TGTGCCAGCCGTCCAATGGAGGGGGCGCGGAACACTGAAGCTTTCTTT; cdr3_aa: CASRPMEGARNTEAFF
v_call: TRBV28; j_call: TRBJ1-5; clone_size: NA; d_call: NA; cdr3_nt: TGTGCCAGCGCGTCTCTCCGGAGCAATCAGCCCCAGCATTTT; cdr3_aa: CASASLRSNQPQHF
v_call: TRBV9; j_call: TRBJ2-7; clone_size: few; d_call: TRBD1; cdr3_nt: TGTGCCAGCAGCCGCAGAGGGACAGGGATCTACGAGCAGTACTTC; cdr3_aa: CASSRRGTGIYEQYF
v_call: TRBV28; j_call: TRBJ2-1; clone_size: NA; d_call: NA; cdr3_nt: TGTGCCAGCAGTCGTTCCGTGGAGCAGTTCTTC; cdr3_aa: CASSRSVEQFF
v_call: TRBV7-9; j_call: TRBJ2-7; clone_size: few; d_call: NA; cdr3_nt: TGTGCCAGCAGCAATAGCGGCTCCTACGAGCAGTACTTC; cdr3_aa: CASSNSGSYEQYF
v_call: TRBV30; j_call: TRBJ2-2; clone_size: NA; d_call: NA; cdr3_nt: TGTGCCTGGACCCGTAGCGGTTTAAACACCGGGGAGCTGTTTTTT; cdr3_aa: CAWTRSGLNTGELFF
v_call: TRBV6-5; j_call: TRBJ1-2; clone_size: NA; d_call: NA; cdr3_nt: TGTGCCAGCAGTTCGGACAGAGCTAACTATGGCTACACCTTC; cdr3_aa: CASSSDRANYGYTF
v_call: TRBV9; j_call: TRBJ1-4; clone_size: NA; d_call: NA; cdr3_nt: TGTGCCAGCAGCTCCCGACGGGATGAAAAACTGTTTTTT; cdr3_aa: CASSSRRDEKLFF
v_call: TRBV27; j_call: TRBJ1-1; clone_size: NA; d_call: NA; cdr3_nt: TGTGCCAGCAGTTTAGTTGGGGGCATCACTGAAGCTTTCTTT; cdr3_aa: CASSLVGGITEAFF
v_call: TRBV19; j_call: TRBJ2-7; clone_size: NA; d_call: TRBD2; cdr3_nt: TGTGCCAGTAGTAATCCGGGACTAGCGCTCTACGAGCAGTACTTC; cdr3_aa: CASSNPGLALYEQYF
v_call: TRBV6-5; j_call: TRBJ1-1; clone_size: NA; d_call: NA; cdr3_nt: TGTGCCAGCAGTTACTCCGGGGGCACTGAAGCTTTCTTT; cdr3_aa: CASSYSGGTEAFF
v_call: TRBV5-6; j_call: TRBJ2-5; clone_size: NA; d_call: TRBD1; cdr3_nt: TGTGCCAGCAGCTTGCCGGGGACAGTGAAGACCCAGTACTTC; cdr3_aa: CASSLPGTVKTQYF
v_call: TRBV7-3; j_call: TRBJ2-3; clone_size: NA; d_call: NA; cdr3_nt: TGTGCCAGCAGTCAAAGTCCGGGGGGCGCAGATACGCAGTATTTT; cdr3_aa: CASSQSPGGADTQYF
v_call: TRBV28; j_call: TRBJ1-5; clone_size: NA; d_call: TRBD1; cdr3_nt: TGTGCCAGCAGTTTACACAGGGGAGGTAATCAGCCCCAGCATTTT; cdr3_aa: CASSLHRGGNQPQHF
v_call: TRBV28; j_call: TRBJ1-2; clone_size: once; d_call: TRBD1; cdr3_nt: TGTGCCAGCAGGTTGGCCCTTGGGACAGGGGGACGTGGCTACACCTTC; cdr3_aa: CASRLALGTGGRGYTF
v_call: TRBV3-1/TRBV3-2; j_call: TRBJ2-7; clone_size: NA; d_call: NA; cdr3_nt: TGTGCCAGCAGCTCCCCCGGGAGAGGGTTTTACGAGCAGTACTTC; cdr3_aa: CASSSPGRGFYEQYF
v_call: TRBV2; j_call: TRBJ1-2; clone_size: NA; d_call: NA; cdr3_nt: TGTGCCAGCAGTGAGGGGGGTGGCTACACCTTC; cdr3_aa: CASSEGGGYTF
v_call: TRBV14; j_call: TRBJ1-1; clone_size: NA; d_call: NA; cdr3_nt: TGTGCCAGCAGCCAAGACCTGGGGGCTATGAACACTGAAGCTTTCTTT; cdr3_aa: CASSQDLGAMNTEAFF
v_call: TRBV5-1; j_call: TRBJ1-1; clone_size: once; d_call: NA; cdr3_nt: TGCGCCAGCAGCTTGGCAGAAGGAGGCACTGAAGCTTTCTTT; cdr3_aa: CASSLAEGGTEAFF
v_call: TRBV6-6; j_call: TRBJ1-2; clone_size: many; d_call: TRBD1; cdr3_nt: TGTGCCAGCAGTTACTCGAGGACAGGGGATGAGTATGGCTACACCTTC; cdr3_aa: CASSYSRTGDEYGYTF
v_call: TRBV28; j_call: TRBJ1-6; clone_size: NA; d_call: TRBD1; cdr3_nt: TGTGCCAGCAGTGAAAACAGGGGGAGAGATTCACCCCTCCACTTT; cdr3_aa: CASSENRGRDSPLHF
v_call: TRBV4-1; j_call: TRBJ1-4; clone_size: few; d_call: NA; cdr3_nt: TGCGCCAGCAGCCAGCGGATTCGACTTTATGAAAAACTGTTTTTT; cdr3_aa: CASSQRIRLYEKLFF
v_call: TRBV5-6; j_call: TRBJ2-7; clone_size: NA; d_call: NA; cdr3_nt: TGTGCCAGCAGCGTAAGGGGGGACAGTTCCTACGAGCAGTACTTC; cdr3_aa: CASSVRGDSSYEQYF